The T cell receptor (beta chain) under discussion was sequenced for a study of blood T cells in healthy people across ages. Study-wide results and limits: Naive T cell percentage strongly correlated with TCR beta diversity. Compared with aged donors, long-lived donors showed fewer expanded clones, suggesting selection.

Drawing of peripheral blood yielded roughly 9.3 milliliters from each donor. This clonotype was picked up one time. Its specificity is not known. Combining a sample-barcoded 5' primer with a J-beta primer mix, a second PCR ran for roughly 7 to 11 cycles. Each of the samples gave a minimum of 2.5 million paired-end reads that contained CDR3. A single record per CDR3 protein comes from TCRdb applying MiXCR to the 5' RACE reads. The table includes about 1,000,000 distinct CDR3 sequences, roughly 45% detected once. V lost 1 base to trimming and J lost 5 bases, with 15 bases between them. CDR3 length equals 15 residues. Germline lookup yields CDR1 SEHNR and CDR2 FQNEAQ (reference sequence).

This TCR derives from an older woman in good health. The sequenced sample consisted of blood. The chain uses TRBV7-9 and TRBJ2-7; possible D gene TRBD2, 6 bases. CDR3: CASSLEGTAWDEQYF. The CDR3 nucleotides are TGTGCCAGCAGCTTAGAAGGGACTGCCTGGGACGAGCAGTACTTC.